This is a list of T cell receptor beta chains from one sample in a study of OX40 agonist ivuxolimab in advanced cancers. The data were produced by immunoSEQ multiplex PCR, yet TCRdb's version contains in-frame clones alone and is incomplete. The sample comprises 90,000 to 95,000 clones, 80% to 90% of which are singletons, and around 4.5% rests with the top ten. The sample in question was CD4+ or CD8+ T cells sorted from blood, obtained in a trial of the OX40 agonist ivuxolimab. These receptors came from an adult with an advanced solid tumor such as melanoma, head and neck, liver or kidney cancer. The CDR3 runs from the conserved cysteine through the conserved F or W. The order of the fields is CDR3 length, V gene, clone size, D gene, J gene, CDR3 protein, CDR3 DNA. D genes are given only for firm matches. Rows may omit the clone size; those that give it use once, few, many or a size class.

cdr3_length: 14
v_call: TRBV11-3
clone_size: -
d_call: TRBD1
j_call: TRBJ2-2
cdr3_aa: CASSLVTGVGELFF
cdr3_nt: TGTGCCAGCAGCTTGGTGACAGGGGTCGGGGAGCTGTTTTTT

cdr3_length: 14
v_call: TRBV9
clone_size: -
d_call: -
j_call: TRBJ1-4
cdr3_aa: CASSARGANEKLFF
cdr3_nt: TGTGCCAGCAGCGCCCGAGGGGCTAATGAAAAACTGTTTTTT

cdr3_length: 16
v_call: TRBV15
clone_size: -
d_call: TRBD2
j_call: TRBJ2-5
cdr3_aa: CATSRGTGLGLGTQYF
cdr3_nt: TGTGCCACCAGCAGGGGAACGGGACTAGGGTTAGGGACCCAGTACTTC

cdr3_length: 13
v_call: TRBV2
clone_size: -
d_call: -
j_call: TRBJ2-1
cdr3_aa: CASRKDSYNEQFF
cdr3_nt: TGTGCCAGCCGGAAGGACTCCTACAATGAGCAGTTCTTC

cdr3_length: 16
v_call: TRBV10-3
clone_size: -
d_call: TRBD2
j_call: TRBJ2-3
cdr3_aa: CAISEGPSGSTDTQYF
cdr3_nt: TGTGCCATCAGTGAGGGGCCTAGCGGGAGTACAGATACGCAGTATTTT

cdr3_length: 16
v_call: TRBV18
clone_size: once
d_call: TRBD1
j_call: TRBJ1-1
cdr3_aa: CASSPLSDRERTEAFF
cdr3_nt: TGTGCCAGCTCCCCTTTAAGTGACAGGGAAAGGACTGAAGCTTTCTTT

cdr3_length: 14
v_call: TRBV7-9
clone_size: -
d_call: -
j_call: TRBJ2-2
cdr3_aa: CASRLGLFAGELFF
cdr3_nt: TGTGCCAGCAGATTAGGACTATTTGCCGGGGAGCTGTTTTTT

cdr3_length: 13
v_call: TRBV10-1
clone_size: -
d_call: -
j_call: TRBJ2-5
cdr3_aa: CASSDRVEETQYF
cdr3_nt: TGCGCCAGCAGCGACCGGGTGGAAGAGACCCAGTACTTC

cdr3_length: 14
v_call: TRBV18
clone_size: -
d_call: -
j_call: TRBJ1-5
cdr3_aa: CASSPGISNQPQHF
cdr3_nt: TGTGCCAGCTCACCAGGGATAAGCAATCAGCCCCAGCATTTT

cdr3_length: 13
v_call: TRBV28
clone_size: once
d_call: -
j_call: TRBJ1-5
cdr3_aa: CASSSLQGQPQHF
cdr3_nt: TGTGCCAGCAGTTCCCTTCAGGGTCAGCCCCAGCATTTT